This T cell receptor beta chain was identified in a study of blood T cell repertoires in COVID-19. Study information: Sources were T cells, B-cell-depleted T cells, or PBMCs; the material itself was cDNA or gDNA.

This clone was counted between two and nine times. TCRdb's table, derived via immunoSEQ multiplex PCR, lists solely in-frame clones and lacks some. Among 350,000 to 400,000 clones listed, approximately 89% were seen once. CDR1 and CDR2 from the germline V gene are LGHNA and YNFKEQ. This CDR3 comprises 15 residues. V shed 2 bases and J 4 bases; nucleotides not matched to a gene: 4. Across 20 to 25 US areas, participants ranged in age from about 18 to 90 years. Recovered status in Cohort 3 required two negative PCRs, clearance, or symptom resolution. V gene TRBV4-2 combines with J gene TRBJ2-7; 11 bases agree with TRBD2. This receptor was taken from a woman younger than 45 who had recovered from COVID-19. The sequencing sample was made of PBMCs or T cells enriched from blood (not recorded which). CDR3 sequence (DNA): TGTGCCAGCAGCCAATCCGGGACTAGCGGTTACGAGCAGTACTTC. Residues: CASSQSGTSGYEQYF.